What follows are 2 T cell receptor beta chains derived from one specimen sequenced in a study of T-cell reconstitution after alpha-beta-depleted transplantation in children. Unique molecular identifiers were incorporated into the prepared TCRbeta library. Using its own MiXCR run on the PCR reads, TCRdb lists one record per CDR3 protein. The sample records hundreds of thousands of distinct CDR3 sequences, around 16% being singletons. This material consisted of PBMCs from the stem cell graft donor, taken from the stem cell graft. These receptors all stem from a human donor who donated a stem cell graft to a child with acute myeloid leukemia.

This clonotype was picked up a small number of times. The CDR3 sequence: CASSLAVGVETQYF. CDR3 DNA: TGTGCCAGCAGCTTAGCTGTGGGGGTCGAGACCCAGTACTTC. The chain combines TRBV7-2 with TRBJ2-5; D could derive from TRBD1 or TRBD2 (5 bases each). The germline V gene encodes CDR1 SGHTA and CDR2 FQGNSA. The CDR3 has 14 residues. V lost 0 bases, J lost 5 bases, and 10 bases lay in between.

The chain links TRBV5-5 to TRBJ2-3; a weak D match, TRBD1 (5 bases). The germline gives CDR1 SGHKS, CDR2 YYEKEE (reference sequence). V lost 0 bases and J lost 2, with 7 bases in between. This CDR3 comprises 14 residues. The CDR3 nucleotides are TGTGCCAGCAGCTTGGGACAGTACACAGATACGCAGTATTTT. Encoded protein: CASSLGQYTDTQYF.